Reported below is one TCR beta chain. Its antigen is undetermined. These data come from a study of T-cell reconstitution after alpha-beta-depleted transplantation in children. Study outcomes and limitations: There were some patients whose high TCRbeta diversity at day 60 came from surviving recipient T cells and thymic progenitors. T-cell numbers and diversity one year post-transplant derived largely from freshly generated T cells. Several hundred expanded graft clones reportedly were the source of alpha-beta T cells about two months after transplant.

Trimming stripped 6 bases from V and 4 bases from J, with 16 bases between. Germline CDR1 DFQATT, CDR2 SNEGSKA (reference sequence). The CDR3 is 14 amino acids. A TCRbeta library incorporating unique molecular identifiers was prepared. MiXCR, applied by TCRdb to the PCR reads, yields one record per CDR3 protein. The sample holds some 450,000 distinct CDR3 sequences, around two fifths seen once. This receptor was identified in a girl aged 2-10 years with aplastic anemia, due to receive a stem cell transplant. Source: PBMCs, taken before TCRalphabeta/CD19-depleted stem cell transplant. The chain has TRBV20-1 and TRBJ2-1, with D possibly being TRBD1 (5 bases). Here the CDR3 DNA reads TGCAGTGCCCCAGACAGTAAGAGATACAATGAGCAGTTCTTC. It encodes CSAPDSKRYNEQFF.